These T cell receptor beta chains were read from a single sample in a study of cytomegalovirus exposure and HLA in healthy donors. The assay was immunoSEQ multiplex PCR, and TCRdb's table has in-frame clones only and misses some. The repertoire holds roughly 100,000 clones, with 60% to 80% as singletons. The material sequenced was PBMCs. These TCRs come from a man aged 55 to 69 in good health and CMV-seropositive. Each CDR3 is given with its conserved first and last residue. D genes are given only for firm matches. Clone size is given for some rows only: seen once, a few or many times, or a class if the clone is expanded.

D gene,V gene,clone size,CDR3 length,J gene,CDR3 protein,CDR3 DNA
.,TRBV11-2,few,15,TRBJ1-6,CASSADSSYNSPLHF,TGTGCCAGCAGCGCCGACAGCTCCTATAATTCACCCCTCCACTTT
.,TRBV19,.,14,TRBJ1-5,CASSRTASNQPQHF,TGTGCCAGTAGTCGGACAGCTAGCAATCAGCCCCAGCATTTT
.,TRBV9,.,17,TRBJ1-3,CASSVESAFGSGNTIYF,TGTGCCAGCAGCGTAGAGTCAGCCTTCGGGTCTGGAAACACCATATATTTT
TRBD1,TRBV29-1,.,12,TRBJ1-2,CSVRTGRDGYTF,TGCAGCGTAAGGACAGGGCGAGATGGCTACACCTTC
.,TRBV19,.,16,TRBJ2-2,CASSIFGQRGTGELFF,TGTGCCAGTAGTATTTTTGGGCAAAGGGGGACCGGGGAGCTGTTTTTT
.,TRBV18,.,14,TRBJ2-6,CASVQGAGANVLTF,TGTGCCAGCGTACAGGGTGCTGGGGCCAACGTCCTGACTTTC
.,TRBV2,.,13,TRBJ1-2,CASSGGRDYGYTF,TGTGCCAGCAGTGGGGGCAGGGACTATGGCTACACCTTC
TRBD1,TRBV28,.,14,TRBJ2-7,CASSSPGQFYEQYF,TGTGCCAGCAGTTCCCCGGGACAGTTCTACGAGCAGTACTTC
.,TRBV19,.,15,TRBJ1-5,CASSMSPGGNQPQHF,TGTGCCAGTAGTATGAGTCCCGGAGGCAATCAGCCCCAGCATTTT
.,TRBV28,.,15,TRBJ2-7,CASSPRGGLTYEQYF,TGTGCCAGCAGTCCCCGTGGGGGCCTGACGTACGAGCAGTACTTC
TRBD2,TRBV7-2,.,15,TRBJ2-1,CASSTLAGAYNEQFF,TGTGCCAGCAGCACCCTAGCGGGGGCCTACAATGAGCAGTTCTTC
.,TRBV28,.,14,TRBJ1-5,CASRTGVSNQPQHF,TGTGCCAGCAGGACAGGTGTGAGCAATCAGCCCCAGCATTTT
.,TRBV19,few,14,TRBJ2-7,CASSSGGNSYEQYF,TGTGCCAGTAGTAGCGGGGGCAACTCCTACGAGCAGTACTTC
.,TRBV5-4,few,15,TRBJ2-7,CASSQEVDLPYEQYF,TGTGCCAGCAGCCAAGAAGTTGATCTACCCTACGAGCAGTACTTC
TRBD1,TRBV4-3,.,15,TRBJ2-7,CASSQEGTEAYEQYF,TGCGCCAGCAGCCAAGAGGGGACAGAGGCCTACGAGCAGTACTTC
.,TRBV5-1,.,14,TRBJ1-1,CASSLGHQVTEAFF,TGCGCCAGCAGCTTGGGACACCAGGTCACTGAAGCTTTCTTT
.,TRBV7-9,.,16,TRBJ1-4,CASSPSGGTANEKLFF,TGTGCCAGCAGCCCTTCTGGGGGGACTGCTAATGAAAAACTGTTTTTT
TRBD1,TRBV25-1,.,17,TRBJ1-3,CASTPGTGKSSGNTIYF,TGTGCCAGTACTCCCGGGACAGGGAAGAGCTCTGGAAACACCATATATTTT
TRBD1,TRBV5-1,.,14,TRBJ1-2,CASSSQGANYGYTF,TGCGCCAGCAGCTCACAGGGGGCGAACTATGGCTACACCTTC
.,TRBV11-2,.,14,TRBJ1-1,CASSPRQVMAEAFF,TGTGCCAGCAGCCCGCGACAGGTTATGGCTGAAGCTTTCTTT
.,TRBV18,.,11,TRBJ2-1,CASSPSYEQFF,TGTGCCAGCTCCCCATCCTATGAGCAGTTCTTC
.,TRBV6-5,few,15,TRBJ2-7,CASSPAGIGSYEQYF,TGTGCCAGCAGCCCGGCGGGGATCGGCTCCTACGAGCAGTACTTC
TRBD2,TRBV6-5,.,14,TRBJ2-7,CASSYGRGGYEQYF,TGTGCCAGCAGTTACGGGCGGGGGGGCTACGAGCAGTACTTC
TRBD1,TRBV5-1,.,14,TRBJ1-2,CASSSPGQNYGYTF,TGCGCCAGCAGCTCTCCGGGACAGAACTATGGCTACACCTTC
.,TRBV5-1,.,15,TRBJ1-1,CASSLVAGSATEAFF,TGCGCCAGCAGCTTGGTGGCCGGGTCGGCCACTGAAGCTTTCTTT
.,TRBV10-3,.,18,TRBJ2-1,CAISDRGGGEIGHNEQFF,TGTGCCATCAGTGATAGGGGTGGGGGCGAGATCGGGCACAATGAGCAGTTCTTC
TRBD2,TRBV5-4,few,16,TRBJ2-5,CASSYGTSASRETQYF,TGTGCCAGCAGTTACGGGACTAGCGCGTCCCGGGAGACCCAGTACTTC
.,TRBV29-1,.,11,TRBJ2-3,CSVGQADTQYF,TGCAGCGTTGGGCAGGCAGATACGCAGTATTTT
.,TRBV6-5,.,15,TRBJ2-7,CASRGGQGASYEQYF,TGTGCCAGCAGGGGGGGGCAGGGGGCCTCCTACGAGCAGTACTTC
.,TRBV25-1,.,12,TRBJ1-5,CASSDGNQPQHF,TGTGCCAGCAGTGACGGGAATCAGCCCCAGCATTTT
.,TRBV5-1,.,14,TRBJ1-2,CASSPPAGAHGYTF,TGCGCCAGCAGCCCCCCGGCAGGGGCCCATGGCTACACCTTC
.,TRBV7-2,.,14,TRBJ1-1,CASSLYSLNTEAFF,TGTGCCAGCAGCTTATACAGTTTGAACACTGAAGCTTTCTTT
TRBD2,TRBV11-2,.,16,TRBJ2-5,CASSRASGGAGETQYF,TGTGCCAGCAGCCGGGCTAGCGGGGGGGCAGGAGAGACCCAGTACTTC
TRBD1,TRBV29-1,.,13,TRBJ1-2,CSVRPDRVNGYTF,TGCAGCGTCAGACCCGACAGGGTCAACGGCTACACCTTC
.,TRBV27,.,12,TRBJ2-7,CASSLRGSEQYF,TGTGCCAGCAGTTTAAGAGGTTCCGAGCAGTACTTC
.,TRBV5-4,.,16,TRBJ2-7,CASSPPGAGARYEQYF,TGTGCCAGCAGCCCCCCCGGCGCAGGGGCGCGGTACGAGCAGTACTTC
TRBD2,TRBV9,.,16,TRBJ2-1,CASSGTSLAGGSEQFF,TGTGCCAGCAGCGGTACCTCCTTAGCGGGGGGCAGCGAGCAGTTCTTC
TRBD1,TRBV28,.,17,TRBJ1-6,CASSTGDSSSYNSPLHF,TGTGCCAGCAGTACGGGGGACAGCAGCTCCTATAATTCACCCCTCCACTTT
TRBD1,TRBV19,few,16,TRBJ1-5,CASSPPGGQRSQPQHF,TGTGCCAGTAGTCCACCTGGGGGACAGAGGAGTCAGCCCCAGCATTTT
.,TRBV7-2,.,15,TRBJ2-3,CASSLFGGPTDTQYF,TGTGCCAGCAGCTTATTCGGGGGGCCCACAGATACGCAGTATTTT
TRBD2,TRBV5-4,.,14,TRBJ2-7,CASSFAGGSYEQYF,TGTGCCAGCAGCTTTGCGGGGGGTTCCTACGAGCAGTACTTC
TRBD1,TRBV18,.,17,TRBJ1-4,CASSPLTGAATNEKLFF,TGTGCCAGCTCACCCTTGACAGGGGCCGCAACTAATGAAAAACTGTTTTTT
TRBD1,TRBV6-5,few,13,TRBJ1-1,CASSDRGITEAFF,TGTGCCAGCAGTGACAGGGGTATCACTGAAGCTTTCTTT
TRBD2,TRBV18,.,18,TRBJ2-3,CASSPPSASGVSTDTQYF,TGTGCCAGCTCACCACCGTCCGCTAGCGGGGTCAGCACAGATACGCAGTATTTT
TRBD1,TRBV6-1,.,15,TRBJ1-1,CASSETGLVNTEAFF,TGTGCCAGCAGTGAGACAGGGCTCGTGAACACTGAAGCTTTCTTT
TRBD1,TRBV5-1,.,16,TRBJ1-2,CASSPSTGITNYGYTF,TGCGCCAGCAGCCCCTCGACAGGGATAACTAACTATGGCTACACCTTC
TRBD2,TRBV29-1,.,14,TRBJ2-1,CSGQTSGSYNEQFF,TGCAGCGGCCAGACTAGCGGGTCTTACAATGAGCAGTTCTTC
TRBD1,TRBV5-6,.,14,TRBJ2-7,CASRGQGSSYEQYF,TGTGCCAGCAGGGGACAGGGTTCCTCCTACGAGCAGTACTTC
TRBD1,TRBV19,once,12,TRBJ1-2,CASKRDSYGYTF,TGTGCCAGTAAAAGGGACAGCTATGGCTACACCTTC
.,TRBV11-2,.,14,TRBJ1-5,CASSAQRGNQPQHF,TGTGCCAGCAGCGCGCAACGTGGCAATCAGCCCCAGCATTTT
TRBD1,TRBV2,.,15,TRBJ2-2,CASRLDRGITGELFF,TGTGCCAGCAGATTGGACAGGGGGATCACCGGGGAGCTGTTTTTT
.,TRBV10-1,few,14,TRBJ2-5,CASSATGRRETQYF,TGCGCCAGCAGTGCGACAGGACGAAGAGAGACCCAGTACTTC
TRBD1,TRBV19,once,13,TRBJ2-7,CASSSGQGNEQYF,TGTGCCAGTAGTTCGGGACAGGGGAACGAGCAGTACTTC
TRBD2,TRBV6-1,once,16,TRBJ2-1,CASSALAGGPYNEQFF,TGTGCCAGCAGTGCACTAGCGGGGGGACCCTACAATGAGCAGTTCTTC
.,TRBV7-2,.,14,TRBJ2-5,CASSRGQAGETQYF,TGTGCCAGCAGCCGAGGACAGGCGGGGGAGACCCAGTACTTC